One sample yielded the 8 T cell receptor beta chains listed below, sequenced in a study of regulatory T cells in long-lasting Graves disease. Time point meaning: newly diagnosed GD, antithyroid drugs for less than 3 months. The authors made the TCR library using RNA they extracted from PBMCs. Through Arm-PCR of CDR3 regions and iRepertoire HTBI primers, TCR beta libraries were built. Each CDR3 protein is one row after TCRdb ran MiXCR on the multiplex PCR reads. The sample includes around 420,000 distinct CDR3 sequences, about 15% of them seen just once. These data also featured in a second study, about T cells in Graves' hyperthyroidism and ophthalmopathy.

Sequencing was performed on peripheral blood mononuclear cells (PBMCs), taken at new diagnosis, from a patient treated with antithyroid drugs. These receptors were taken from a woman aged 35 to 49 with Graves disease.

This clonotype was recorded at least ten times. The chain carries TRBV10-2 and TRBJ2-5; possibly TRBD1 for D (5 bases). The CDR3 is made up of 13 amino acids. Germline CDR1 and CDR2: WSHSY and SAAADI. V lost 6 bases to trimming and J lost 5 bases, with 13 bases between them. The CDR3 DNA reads TGCGCCAGCAGCAGGGTATTGGAGGAGACCCAGTACTTC. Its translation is CASSRVLEETQYF.

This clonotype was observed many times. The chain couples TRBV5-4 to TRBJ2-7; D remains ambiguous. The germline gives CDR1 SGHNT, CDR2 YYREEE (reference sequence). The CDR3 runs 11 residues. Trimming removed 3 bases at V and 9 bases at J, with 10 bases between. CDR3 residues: CASSYLDRQYF. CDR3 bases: TGTGCCAGCAGCTACTTAGATCGGCAGTACTTC.

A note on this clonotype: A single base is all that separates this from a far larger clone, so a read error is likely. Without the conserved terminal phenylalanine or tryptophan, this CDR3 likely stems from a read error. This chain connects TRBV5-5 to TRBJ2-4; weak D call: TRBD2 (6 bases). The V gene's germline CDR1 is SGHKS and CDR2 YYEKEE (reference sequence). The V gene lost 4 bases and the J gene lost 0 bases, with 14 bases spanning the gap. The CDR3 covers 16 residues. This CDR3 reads CASSGGTFLAKNIQYL. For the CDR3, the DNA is TGTGCCAGCAGCGGAGGGACTTTCCTAGCCAAAAACATTCAGTACCTC.

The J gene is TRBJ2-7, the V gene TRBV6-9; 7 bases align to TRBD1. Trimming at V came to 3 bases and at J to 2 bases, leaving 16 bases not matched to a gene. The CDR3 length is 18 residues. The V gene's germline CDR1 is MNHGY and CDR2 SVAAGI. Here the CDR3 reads CASSYYRYERGHTYEQYF. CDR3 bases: TGTGCCAGCAGTTACTATAGGTACGAGAGGGGGCATACCTACGAGCAGTACTTC.

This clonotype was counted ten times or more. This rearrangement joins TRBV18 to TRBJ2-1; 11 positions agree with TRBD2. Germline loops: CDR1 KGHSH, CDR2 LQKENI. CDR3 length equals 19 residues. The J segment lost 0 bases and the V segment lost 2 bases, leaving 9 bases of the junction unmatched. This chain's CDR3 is CASSPSPTSGTVSYNEQFF. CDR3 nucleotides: TGTGCCAGCTCACCATCCCCGACTAGCGGGACCGTCTCCTACAATGAGCAGTTCTTC. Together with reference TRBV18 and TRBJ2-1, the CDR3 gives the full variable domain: NAGVMQNPRHLVRRRGQEARLRCSPMKGHSHVYWYRQLPEEGLKFMVYLQKENIIDESGMPKERFSAEFPKEGPSILRIQQVVRGDSAAYFCASSPSPTSGTVSYNEQFFGPGTRLTVL.

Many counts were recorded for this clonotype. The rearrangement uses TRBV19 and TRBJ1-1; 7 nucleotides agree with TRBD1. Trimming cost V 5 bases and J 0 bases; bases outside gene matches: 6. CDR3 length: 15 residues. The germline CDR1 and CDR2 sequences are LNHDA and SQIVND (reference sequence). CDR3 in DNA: TGTGCCAGTAGTGCAGGACAGGCGGTGAACACTGAAGCTTTCTTT. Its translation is CASSAGQAVNTEAFF.

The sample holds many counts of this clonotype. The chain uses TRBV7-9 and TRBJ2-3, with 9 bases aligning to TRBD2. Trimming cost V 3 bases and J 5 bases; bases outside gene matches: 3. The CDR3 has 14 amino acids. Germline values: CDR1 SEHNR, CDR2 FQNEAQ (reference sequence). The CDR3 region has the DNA TGTGCCAGCAGCTTCTTACTAGCGGGAGATACGCAGTATTTT. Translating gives CASSFLLAGDTQYF.

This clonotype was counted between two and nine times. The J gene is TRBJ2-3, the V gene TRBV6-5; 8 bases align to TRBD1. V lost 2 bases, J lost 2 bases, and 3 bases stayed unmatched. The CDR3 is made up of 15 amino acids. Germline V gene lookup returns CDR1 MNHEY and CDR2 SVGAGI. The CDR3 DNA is TGTGCCAGCAGTTACGGGACAGGACCCACAGATACGCAGTATTTT. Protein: CASSYGTGPTDTQYF.